Included here is one T cell receptor beta chain sequence, with context. Assay used: immunoSEQ multiplex PCR; TCRdb lists only in-frame clones, some missing. Here the sample spans approximately 290,000 clones, 75% to 90% being singletons. The source of the sample is a study of blood T cell repertoires in COVID-19. The CDR3 spans 18 residues. CDR1 is ENHRY, CDR2 SYGVKD, per germline. V shed 6 bases and J 4 bases; nucleotides not matched to a gene: 15. The sequenced material came from peripheral blood. The source of this sequence is a man between 18 and 29 years old with active or convalescent COVID-19. The chain uses TRBV10-3 and TRBJ1-4, with 9 bases matching TRBD1. CDR3: CAISPEGGTGLYNEKLFF. CDR3 nucleotides: TGTGCCATCAGCCCCGAAGGCGGGACAGGGCTTTATAATGAAAAACTGTTTTTT.